This T cell receptor (beta chain) was retrieved from a study of blood T cell repertoires in COVID-19. Study context: Material from acute and convalescent COVID-19 was sourced from the United States, Italy and Spain. Sample material is recorded as cDNA or gDNA derived from T cells, B-cell-depleted T cells, or PBMCs.

This CDR3 is 14 amino acids long. Unmatched junction bases numbered 7, after V lost 5 bases and J lost 6 bases. Germline CDR1 and CDR2: LNHNV and YYDKDF (reference sequence). Original processing notes: Amplification of reference gene primers was used by the study to estimate nucleated cell counts. Some clones are missing from TCRdb's copy, which holds only in-frame ones; the method was immunoSEQ multiplex PCR. The V and J calls and clone size come from that table; D and trimming were worked out from the DNA. This sample has around 230,000 clones, with roughly 87% found just once. Sequencing used peripheral blood. The chain uses TRBV15 and TRBJ2-5, with TRBD2 identical over 9 bases. This clonotype was obtained from a man in his sixties who had recovered from COVID-19. The CDR3 bases are TGTGCCACCAGCCCTGGCGGGAGGGGGAAGACCCAGTACTTC. It codes for CATSPGGRGKTQYF.